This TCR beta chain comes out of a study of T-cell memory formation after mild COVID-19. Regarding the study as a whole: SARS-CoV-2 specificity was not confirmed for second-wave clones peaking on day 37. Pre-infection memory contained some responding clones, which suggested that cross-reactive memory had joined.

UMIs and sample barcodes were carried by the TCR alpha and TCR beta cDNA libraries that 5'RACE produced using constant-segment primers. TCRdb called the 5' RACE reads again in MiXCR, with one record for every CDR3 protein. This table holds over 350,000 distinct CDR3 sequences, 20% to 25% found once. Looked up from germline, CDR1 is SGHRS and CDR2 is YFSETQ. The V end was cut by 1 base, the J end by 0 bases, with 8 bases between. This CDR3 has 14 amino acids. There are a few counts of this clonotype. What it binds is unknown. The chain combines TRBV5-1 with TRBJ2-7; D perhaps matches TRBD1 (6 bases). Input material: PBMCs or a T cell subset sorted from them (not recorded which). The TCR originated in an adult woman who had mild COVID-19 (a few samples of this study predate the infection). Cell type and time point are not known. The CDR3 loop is CASSLPGVSYEQYF. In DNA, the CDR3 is TGCGCCAGCAGCTTGCCAGGGGTCTCCTACGAGCAGTACTTC. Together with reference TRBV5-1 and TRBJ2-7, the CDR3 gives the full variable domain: KAGVTQTPRYLIKTRGQQVTLSCSPISGHRSVSWYQQTPGQGLQFLFEYFSETQRNKGNFPGRFSGRQFSNSRSEMNVSTLELGDSALYLCASSLPGVSYEQYFGPGTRLTVT.